These T cell receptor beta chains were read from a single sample in a study of blood T cell repertoires in COVID-19. Produced via immunoSEQ multiplex PCR; TCRdb's table is partial and in-frame only. The sample records fewer than 85,000 clones, approximately 80% being singletons. Sequenced input: peripheral blood. The receptors stem from an elderly woman with active or convalescent COVID-19. CDR3s include the opening cysteine and the closing phenylalanine or tryptophan. A D gene is named only where the DNA matches it firmly. The size field is filled for only some rows; it gives once, few, many or a size class.

j_call: TRBJ2-5
clone_size: .
v_call: TRBV29-1
d_call: .
cdr3_aa: CSVLNGYRNGETQYF
cdr3_nt: TGCAGCGTTCTGAACGGGTACAGGAATGGAGAGACCCAGTACTTC

j_call: TRBJ2-5
clone_size: .
v_call: TRBV7-6
d_call: .
cdr3_aa: CASQETARGETQYF
cdr3_nt: TGTGCCAGCCAAGAGACCGCCCGGGGGGAGACCCAGTACTTC

j_call: TRBJ2-1
clone_size: .
v_call: TRBV21-1
d_call: .
cdr3_aa: CASSKGSARASYNEQFF
cdr3_nt: TGTGCCAGCAGCAAAGGGAGTGCGAGGGCCTCCTACAATGAGCAGTTCTTC

j_call: TRBJ1-4
clone_size: .
v_call: TRBV19
d_call: .
cdr3_aa: CASSGYGDEKLFF
cdr3_nt: TGTGCCAGTAGTGGATACGGAGATGAAAAACTGTTTTTT

j_call: TRBJ2-5
clone_size: .
v_call: TRBV7-3
d_call: TRBD1
cdr3_aa: CASSYRTGQETQYF
cdr3_nt: TGTGCCAGCAGCTACCGGACAGGGCAAGAGACCCAGTACTTC

j_call: TRBJ1-1
clone_size: .
v_call: TRBV7-2
d_call: .
cdr3_aa: CASSLSRANTEAFF
cdr3_nt: TGTGCCAGCAGCTTATCCAGGGCGAACACTGAAGCTTTCTTT

j_call: TRBJ2-2
clone_size: .
v_call: TRBV6-4
d_call: TRBD2
cdr3_aa: CASSDTAGQNTGELFF
cdr3_nt: TGTGCCAGCAGTGACACAGCGGGGCAGAACACCGGGGAGCTGTTTTTT

j_call: TRBJ1-2
clone_size: .
v_call: TRBV18
d_call: .
cdr3_aa: CASSPPSGGPTYGYTF
cdr3_nt: TGTGCCAGCTCACCTCCGTCGGGGGGCCCTACCTATGGCTACACCTTC

j_call: TRBJ1-2
clone_size: .
v_call: TRBV5-1
d_call: .
cdr3_aa: CASSPEGTYGYTF
cdr3_nt: TGCGCCAGCAGCCCTGAGGGCACCTATGGCTACACCTTC

j_call: TRBJ1-1
clone_size: .
v_call: TRBV7-2
d_call: .
cdr3_aa: CASSLDVGRAFF
cdr3_nt: TGTGCCAGCAGCTTAGATGTAGGGAGAGCTTTCTTT

j_call: TRBJ1-3
clone_size: .
v_call: TRBV12-3/TRBV12-4
d_call: .
cdr3_aa: CASSGQGNTIYF
cdr3_nt: TGTGCCAGCTCAGGTCAGGGAAACACCATATATTTT

j_call: TRBJ1-2
clone_size: .
v_call: TRBV7-9
d_call: TRBD1
cdr3_aa: CASSLARDSQGGYTF
cdr3_nt: TGTGCCAGCAGCTTAGCCCGGGACAGTCAGGGTGGCTACACCTTC

j_call: TRBJ2-7
clone_size: .
v_call: TRBV11-2
d_call: .
cdr3_aa: CASSKGAELRSYEQYF
cdr3_nt: TGTGCCAGCAGCAAAGGGGCGGAATTACGGAGCTACGAGCAGTACTTC

j_call: TRBJ2-7
clone_size: once
v_call: TRBV27
d_call: TRBD2
cdr3_aa: CASSLYGLAGIYEQYF
cdr3_nt: TGTGCCAGCAGTTTATACGGACTAGCAGGGATCTACGAGCAGTACTTC

j_call: TRBJ2-7
clone_size: .
v_call: TRBV7-2
d_call: .
cdr3_aa: CASSLESGSYEQYF
cdr3_nt: TGTGCCAGCAGCTTGGAAAGCGGGTCCTACGAGCAGTACTTC

j_call: TRBJ1-5
clone_size: .
v_call: TRBV29-1
d_call: .
cdr3_aa: CSVQITGQVGPQHF
cdr3_nt: TGCAGCGTTCAGATTACAGGCCAGGTTGGGCCCCAGCATTTT